Each of the 22 T cell receptor beta chains below was sequenced from the same sample in a study of T cells in Graves' hyperthyroidism and ophthalmopathy. There were TCR beta CDR3 regions amplified from RNA transcripts. A first-round RT-PCR of the TCR CDR3 used the HTBI primer set. MiXCR, applied by TCRdb to the multiplex PCR reads, yields one record per CDR3 protein. This sample yields 540,000 or so distinct CDR3 sequences, of which about half are seen a single time; around 20% belongs to the top ten. The sequencing sample was made of peripheral blood or thyroid tissue (not recorded which). The origin of the receptors is an adult woman with Graves' disease, either hyperthyroidism or ophthalmopathy (not recorded which).

With regard to this clonotype: This may come from a read error, since a much larger clone is one base off. The V call is TRBV12-3 or TRBV12-4, the J call TRBJ2-7; tentatively, D is TRBD1 (5 bases). The CDR3 has 14 residues. Trimming shortened V by 1 base and J by 5 bases, and 12 bases separated the two germline ends. CDR3 region: CASSLGGGADEQYF. In DNA form, the CDR3 reads TGTGCCAGCAGTTTAGGGGGCGGTGCCGACGAGCAGTACTTC.

This chain links TRBV7-9 with TRBJ2-5; D gene unclear. The J call is uncertain, as TRBJ2-7 better fits the DNA end. Germline V gene lookup returns CDR1 SEHNR and CDR2 FQNEAQ (reference sequence). The CDR3 contains 15 residues. CDR3 DNA: TGTGCCAGCAGCCCCAGCCCGGGTGCGTCCTACGAGCAGTACTTC. It codes for CASSPSPGASYEQYF.

This chain uses TRBV29-1 with TRBJ1-1, with D possibly being TRBD1 (6 bases). Germline V gene data show CDR1 as SQVTM and CDR2 as ANQGSEA. This CDR3 has 12 residues. Trimming stripped 6 bases from V and 5 bases from J, with 13 bases between. In DNA, the CDR3 is TGCAGCGTCGTACAGGGTGCGACTGAAGCTTTCTTT. It specifies CSVVQGATEAFF.

This clonotype is a singleton in its sample. The V gene is TRBV20-1, the J gene TRBJ1-2; 7 nucleotides agree with TRBD1. The CDR3 length is 13 residues. J was trimmed by 3 bases and V by 3 bases; bases with no gene match: 4. The germline V gene encodes CDR1 DFQATT and CDR2 SNEGSKA (reference sequence). CDR3 DNA: TGCAGTGCTAGCGCTGGACAGGACTATGGCTACACCTTC. It translates to CSASAGQDYGYTF.

The J gene is TRBJ2-7, the V gene TRBV7-9; 11 bases align to TRBD1. V lost 5 bases, J lost 0 bases, and 6 bases stayed unmatched. CDR1 is SEHNR, CDR2 FQNEAQ, per germline (reference sequence). The CDR3 extends over 16 amino acids. Here the CDR3 DNA reads TGTGCCAGCAGCCATGGGACAGGGGGAGACTCCTACGAGCAGTACTTC. Its protein is CASSHGTGGDSYEQYF.

At least ten counts were recorded for this clonotype. The CDR3 reads CSVILAYEQYF. Here the CDR3 DNA reads TGCAGCGTTATATTAGCCTACGAGCAGTACTTC. This chain connects TRBV29-1 to TRBJ2-7; D ambiguous. CDR1 is SQVTM and CDR2 is ANQGSEA in the germline V gene. V lost 5 bases and J 2 bases, leaving 7 bases between the germline ends. This CDR3 is built from 11 residues.

A single count supports this clonotype. V is TRBV19 and J is TRBJ2-6; D not resolved. CDR3 length: 14 amino acids. Germline V gene sequence: CDR1 LNHDA, CDR2 SQIVND (reference sequence). The V gene lost 6 bases and the J gene lost 4 bases, with 10 bases spanning the gap. The CDR3 is CASRGISGANVLTF. As DNA, the CDR3 is TGTGCCAGTAGAGGGATTTCCGGGGCCAACGTCCTGACTTTC.

This clonotype was recorded many times. V is TRBV5-6 and J is TRBJ1-2; D is uncertain. CDR1 and CDR2 (germline): SGHDT, YYEEEE. V was shortened by 6 bases and J by 1 base, with 7 bases between the two germline ends. The CDR3 runs to 12 residues. CDR3 loop: CASMSGNYGYTF. DNA for the CDR3: TGTGCCAGCATGAGTGGTAACTATGGCTACACCTTC.

The sample holds a few counts of this clonotype. A clone one base away is much larger, so this may be a read error. This is likely a read error, given that the CDR3 carries no conserved phenylalanine or tryptophan at its end. The limits of the CDR3 on the DNA are not certain, so only TCRdb's listed CDR3 is given. V usage is TRBV7-6 and J usage is TRBJ1-1. Germline V lookup: CDR1 SGHVS, CDR2 FNYEAQ. The CDR3 numbers 9 amino acids, ends counted. The CDR3: CASSLAPVY.

This clonotype was seen repeatedly, ten times or more. This chain links TRBV5-1 with TRBJ2-7, with 9 nucleotides matching TRBD2. Per germline, CDR1 SGHRS and CDR2 YFSETQ. V was pared by 3 bases and J by 3 bases, with 16 bases of the junction left unmatched. The CDR3 runs 18 residues. CDR3 amino acids: CASSSLALISGRRYEQYF. The CDR3, as DNA: TGCGCCAGCAGCTCCCTAGCTCTTATTAGCGGGAGACGCTACGAGCAGTACTTC.

In this sample, this clonotype turned up many times. The J gene is TRBJ1-5, the V gene TRBV7-2; D unresolved. Trimming pared 6 bases from V and 3 bases from J, leaving 15 bases between. There are 15 residues in the CDR3. Germline loops: CDR1 SGHTA, CDR2 FQGNSA. DNA of the CDR3: TGTGCCAGCAGTCTACTCGGAATGAACAATCAGCCCCAGCATTTT. It encodes CASSLLGMNNQPQHF.

The table lists this clonotype with many counts. The chain has TRBV6-6 and TRBJ2-5, with D possibly being TRBD2 (5 bases). V was cut by 2 bases and J by 5 bases, with 15 bases left in between. CDR1 is MNHNY, CDR2 SVGAGI, per germline (reference sequence). This CDR3 is 15 amino acids long. CDR3 DNA: TGTGCCAGCAGTTACACGCAGGTTTCGGGGGAGACCCAGTACTTC. It yields the protein CASSYTQVSGETQYF.

The rearrangement uses TRBV2 and TRBJ1-2; D not resolved. The CDR3 is 15 amino acids. The germline gives CDR1 SNHLY, CDR2 FYNNEI. V was shortened by 0 bases and J by 4 bases, with 12 bases between the two germline ends. The CDR3: CASSEAPLSGYGYTF. The DNA of the CDR3 is TGTGCCAGCAGTGAAGCGCCTCTCTCAGGCTATGGCTACACCTTC.

This clonotype was counted a single time. This may be a read error: a much more frequent sequence differs by one nucleotide. V is TRBV5-6 and J is TRBJ2-7, with TRBD1 as a possible D gene (6 bases). Trimming removed 4 bases from V and 5 bases from J, with 19 bases in between. Germline CDR1 and CDR2: SGHDT and YYEEEE. CDR3 size: 15 residues. The CDR3 DNA follows: TGTGCCAGCAGCGGGGAAACAGGGTTTGGCGACGAGCAGTACTTC. It translates to CASSGETGFGDEQYF.

This clonotype was seen a few times. The chain couples TRBV2 to TRBJ2-5, with D hard to call. The ends were cut back, 4 bases at V and 4 bases at J, with 7 bases in the middle. Germline lookup yields CDR1 SNHLY and CDR2 FYNNEI. The CDR3 spans 12 residues. The CDR3 nucleotides are TGTGCCAGCAGTGTGCTGGGAGAGACCCAGTACTTC. Amino acids: CASSVLGETQYF.

This clonotype was found many times. The chain combines TRBV4-1 with TRBJ2-7; D remains unclear. Germline CDR1 MGHRA, CDR2 YSYEKL. Trimming cost V 1 base and J 6 bases, with 19 bases left between them. There are 16 residues in the CDR3. The CDR3 protein is CASSQGGWAGRSEQYF. CDR3 DNA: TGCGCCAGCAGCCAAGGAGGTTGGGCAGGAAGGTCCGAGCAGTACTTC.

This clonotype has ten or more counts. The chain couples TRBV5-1 to TRBJ1-1; D uncertain. Trimming removed 3 bases at V and 1 base at J, with 13 bases between. CDR3 length equals 15 residues. Germline-derived CDR1 and CDR2 are SGHRS and YFSETQ. The CDR3 region has the DNA TGCGCCAGCAGCTCCTACAGAATCACGAACACTGAAGCTTTCTTT. Protein product: CASSSYRITNTEAFF.

This clonotype was detected ten times or more. The genes are TRBV9 and TRBJ1-2; maybe TRBD1 (5 bases). The CDR3 spans 15 residues. Trimming left V 0 bases short and J 8 bases short, with 17 bases between. Germline CDR1 and CDR2: SGDLS and YYNGEE. The CDR3 coding sequence is TGTGCCAGCAGCGTAGGGGAGGGGAGACCGGTCGGCTACACCTTC. As protein: CASSVGEGRPVGYTF.

This clonotype was detected ten times or more. The chain employs TRBV12-3 or TRBV12-4 and TRBJ2-2; 7 nucleotides match TRBD1. V gave up 6 bases and J gave up 6 bases; unmatched junction bases: 4. This CDR3 contains 13 residues. CDR3 in amino acids: CASSPTGPGELFF. For the CDR3, the DNA is TGTGCCAGCAGCCCGACAGGGCCCGGGGAGCTGTTTTTT.

This clonotype was observed a single time. The chain employs TRBV11-2 and TRBJ2-3; D may match TRBD1 or TRBD2 (6 bases each). The germline gives CDR1 SGHAT, CDR2 FQNNGV. The CDR3 spans 15 residues. V lost 4 bases and J 3 bases, leaving 14 bases between the germline ends. DNA of the CDR3: TGTGCCAGCAGCTACTTGGGGGGCAGGACAGATACGCAGTATTTT. Its translation: CASSYLGGRTDTQYF.

The rearrangement uses TRBV9 and TRBJ2-5; TRBD1 might be the D (7 bases). Germline CDR1 SGDLS, CDR2 YYNGEE. The CDR3 is 13 amino acids. Trimming stripped 3 bases from V and 6 bases from J, with 12 bases between. The CDR3 DNA sequence: TGTGCCAGCAGCGCGACAGGGAGGCAGACCCAGTACTTC. Protein: CASSATGRQTQYF.

This clonotype was picked up one time. A read error may be the cause here, since a much bigger clone is one base away. This chain uses TRBV6-4 with TRBJ2-5; D gene uncertain. Deletions cut 5 bases from V and 5 bases from J, with 15 bases between. Looked up from germline, CDR1 is MRHNA and CDR2 is SNTAGT. CDR3 size: 14 residues. CDR3 sequence (DNA): TGTGCCAGCAGTTCGGCCAATTTGGGGGAGACCCAGTACTTC. Amino acid sequence: CASSSANLGETQYF.